The sequence of this T cell receptor (beta chain) was determined in a study of shared clonotypes between healthy human individuals. The study's findings and limits: It was observed that about 5% of naive CD4 clonotypes were shared across a few donors.

In the source study's methods: Owing to the provision of junction-only sequences devoid of quality scores by immunoSEQ, filtering differed. Some clones are missing from TCRdb's copy, which holds only in-frame ones; the method was immunoSEQ multiplex PCR. V and J calls and clone size are as listed in that table; D and trimming were resolved from the DNA. The data hold approximately 530,000 clones, with roughly 95% observed a single time. Researchers partitioned CD4+ cells into CD45RA+ naive and CD45RA-negative memory subsets. The length of the CDR3 is 13 residues. The V end lost 0 bases, the J end lost 7 bases, and 6 bases lay between the germline ends. Germline loops: CDR1 SGHAT, CDR2 FQNNGV. In the case of this clone: Its specificity is not known.

The TCR originated in a woman aged 25 to 39 in good health. The specimen was naive CD4+ T cells sorted from blood. The subset: CD45RA+ positively selected. The gene calls are TRBV11-2 and TRBJ1-4; D uncertain. The CDR3 bases are TGTGCCAGCAGCTTAGACTTGGCTGAAAAACTGTTTTTT. This encodes CASSLDLAEKLFF.